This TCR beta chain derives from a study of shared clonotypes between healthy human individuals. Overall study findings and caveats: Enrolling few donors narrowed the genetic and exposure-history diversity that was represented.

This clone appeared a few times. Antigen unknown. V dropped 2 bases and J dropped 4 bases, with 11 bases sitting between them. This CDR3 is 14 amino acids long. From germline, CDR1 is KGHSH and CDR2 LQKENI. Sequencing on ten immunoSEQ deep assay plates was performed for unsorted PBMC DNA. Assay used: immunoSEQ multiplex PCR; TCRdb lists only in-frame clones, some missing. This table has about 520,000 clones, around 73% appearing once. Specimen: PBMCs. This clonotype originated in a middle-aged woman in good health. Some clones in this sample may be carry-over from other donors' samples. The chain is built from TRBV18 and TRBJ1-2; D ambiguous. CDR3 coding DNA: TGTGCCAGCTCACCATCTTTCGGGAGCTATGGCTACACCTTC. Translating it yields CASSPSFGSYGYTF.